This T cell receptor beta chain was identified during a study of T cells expressing NK-cell markers. Overall study context: The authors derived TCR beta repertoires from sorted CD3+CD56+NKG2C+, CD3+CD56+NKG2C- and CD3+CD56-NKG2C+ T cells. Study-level points and caveats: Dominant NKG2C+ clonotypes were found to form roughly 1.0-7.5% of CD8+ T cells in more than five donors.

CDR3 size: 16 residues. Germline V gene sequence: CDR1 SNHLY, CDR2 FYNNEI. 5'RACE template switching with UMIs produced the TCR beta cDNA. TCRdb reprocessed the 5' RACE reads, with one entry per CDR3 protein and no DNA. This table holds roughly 420,000 distinct CDR3 sequences. Concerning this clonotype: The target antigen is unknown.

Material for sequencing was blood T cells: a sorted CD56 or NKG2C T cell subset, CD4+ or CD8+ T cells, or bulk PBMC T cells (not recorded which). This receptor was identified in a woman between 18 and 69 years old in good health. This sequence joins TRBV2 and TRBJ1-5; TCRdb proposes TRBD1, but this gene call is untestable without DNA. CDR3 loop: CASSVFGTVSNQPQHF. Complete variable domain (other parts from reference TRBV2 and TRBJ1-5): EPEVTQTPSHQVTQMGQEVILRCVPISNHLYFYWYRQILGQKVEFLVSFYNNEISEKSEIFDDQFSVERPDGSNFTLKIRSTKLEDSAMYFCASSVFGTVSNQPQHFGDGTRLSIL.